The clone carrying this TCR beta chain was counted between two and nine times. Its antigen remains unknown. TCRdb processed the 5' RACE reads anew with MiXCR; each CDR3 protein has one entry. The sample has about 400,000 distinct CDR3 sequences, 20% to 25% seen once. The sample is drawn from a study of T-cell memory formation after mild COVID-19. Whole-study findings and limits: Day 37-peaking second-wave clones had unconfirmed SARS-CoV-2 specificity.

The CDR3 contains 14 residues. The V gene's germline CDR1 is SGHTA and CDR2 FQGTGA. Trimming removed 5 bases at V and 7 bases at J, with 15 bases between. The sequenced material came from PBMCs or a T cell subset sorted from them (not recorded which). The rearrangement joins TRBV7-3 to TRBJ2-1, with D perhaps matching TRBD2 (6 bases). The receptor comes from an adult woman who had mild COVID-19 (a few samples of this study predate the infection). Cell type and time point are not known. The CDR3 DNA reads TGTGCCAGCAGCCCAGAGATAGCGGAAAATGAGCAGTTCTTC. Translated, it gives CASSPEIAENEQFF.